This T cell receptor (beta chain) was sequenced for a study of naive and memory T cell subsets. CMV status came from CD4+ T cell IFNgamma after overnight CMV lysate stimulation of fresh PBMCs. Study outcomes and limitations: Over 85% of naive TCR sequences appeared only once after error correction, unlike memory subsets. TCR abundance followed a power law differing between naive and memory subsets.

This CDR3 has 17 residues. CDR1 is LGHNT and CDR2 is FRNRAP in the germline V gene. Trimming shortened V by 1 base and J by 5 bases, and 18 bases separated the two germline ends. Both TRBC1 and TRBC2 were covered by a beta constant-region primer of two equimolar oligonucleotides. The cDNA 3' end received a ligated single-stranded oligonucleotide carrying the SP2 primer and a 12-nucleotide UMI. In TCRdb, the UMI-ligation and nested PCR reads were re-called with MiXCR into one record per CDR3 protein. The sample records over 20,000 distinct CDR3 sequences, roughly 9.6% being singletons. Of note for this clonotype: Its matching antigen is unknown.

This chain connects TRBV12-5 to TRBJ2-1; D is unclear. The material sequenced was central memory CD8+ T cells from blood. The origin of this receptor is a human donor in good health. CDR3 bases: TGTGCTAGTGGTTTGGCCCCCGGAGCGCGAGAGAACAATGAGCAGTTCTTC. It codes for CASGLAPGARENNEQFF.